The entry that follows covers one TCR beta chain sequence. This sample stems from a study of control samples from healthy donors and cancer patients. Germline CDR1 MNHEY, CDR2 SMNVEV (reference sequence). Trimming at V came to 6 bases and at J to 9 bases, leaving 6 bases not matched to a gene. The length of the CDR3 is 13 residues. The assay was immunoSEQ multiplex PCR, and TCRdb's table has in-frame clones only and misses some. The sample has about 120,000 clones, approximately 87% seen once; the top ten hold 12%. Sequenced: blood. This TCR was sampled from a man aged 25-40 years in good health. V is TRBV27 and J is TRBJ2-1, with TRBD2 identical over 9 bases. The CDR3 protein is CASSQRRGGEQFF. In DNA, the CDR3 is TGTGCCAGCAGCCAACGGCGGGGGGGTGAGCAGTTCTTC.